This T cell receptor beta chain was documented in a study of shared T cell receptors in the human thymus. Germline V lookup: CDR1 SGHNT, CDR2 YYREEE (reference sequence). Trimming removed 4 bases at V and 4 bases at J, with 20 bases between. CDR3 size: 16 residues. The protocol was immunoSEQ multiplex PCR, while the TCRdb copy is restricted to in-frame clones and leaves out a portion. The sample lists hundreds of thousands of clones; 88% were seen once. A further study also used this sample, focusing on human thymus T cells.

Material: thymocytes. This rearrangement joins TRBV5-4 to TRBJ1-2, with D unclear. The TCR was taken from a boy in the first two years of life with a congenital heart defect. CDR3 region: CASSLSEALGPYGYTF. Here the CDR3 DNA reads TGTGCCAGCAGCCTCTCCGAGGCCCTCGGTCCCTATGGCTACACCTTC. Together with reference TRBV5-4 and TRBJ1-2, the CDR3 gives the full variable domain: ETGVTQSPTHLIKTRGQQVTLRCSSQSGHNTVSWYQQALGQGPQFIFQYYREEENGRGNFPPRFSGLQFPNYSSELNVNALELDDSALYLCASSLSEALGPYGYTFGSGTRLTVV.